The 21 T cell receptor beta chains below all came from one sample that was sequenced in a study of lymphopenia after photon versus proton radiotherapy (dated by TCRdb to the late 2010s). Library preparation was by the immunoSEQ multiplex PCR assay. This is the immuneACCESS table as TCRdb keeps it, with only in-frame sequences that have V and J called. A part of the clones is gone; compared with another copy, unresolved V genes explain less than half, and the rest is unexplained. The table for this sample lists about 28,000 clones; around 85% of them were counted only once. The ten largest make up around 30% of the sample. The material was peripheral blood, obtained from a patient treated with photon-based radiotherapy. The receptors derive from a man aged 45 to 65 with gastric cancer.

V is TRBV19 and J is TRBJ2-2; maybe TRBD2 (7 bases). The CDR3 sequence is 16 residues long. Germline V CDR1 and CDR2: LNHDA, SQIVND (reference sequence). Trimming pared 7 bases from V and 0 bases from J, leaving 15 bases between. The CDR3 sequence is CASIKGEGANTGELFF. CDR3 DNA sequence: TGTGCCAGTATCAAGGGGGAGGGGGCGAACACCGGGGAGCTGTTTTTT.

The chain joins TRBV4-2 to TRBJ2-2; the D is unclear. Trimming took 3 bases from V and 4 from J, leaving 6 bases between them. CDR3 size: 13 residues. CDR1 is LGHNA, CDR2 YNFKEQ, per germline. The CDR3 here is CASSHWGTGELFF. The CDR3 region has the DNA TGTGCCAGCAGCCATTGGGGCACCGGGGAGCTGTTTTTT.

The chain combines TRBV19 with TRBJ1-2, with D perhaps TRBD1 (5 bases). Germline lookup yields CDR1 LNHDA and CDR2 SQIVND (reference sequence). V dropped 6 bases and J dropped 8 bases, with 13 bases sitting between them. The CDR3 has 12 residues. CDR3 nucleotide sequence: TGTGCCAGTAGCCGGACATACGGAGGCTACACCTTC. Protein product: CASSRTYGGYTF.

V is TRBV9 and J is TRBJ2-1; TRBD2 might be the D (5 bases). The CDR3 contains 16 residues. The germline gives CDR1 SGDLS, CDR2 YYNGEE. Trimming shortened V by 4 bases and J by 2 bases, and 16 bases separated the two germline ends. CDR3 protein: CASSPSGGLTYNEQFF. CDR3 coding DNA: TGTGCCAGCAGCCCAAGCGGCGGCCTCACCTACAATGAGCAGTTCTTC.

This clone was found a few times. J is TRBJ2-7 and V is TRBV4-3, with a weak D call TRBD2 (6 bases). The CDR3 contains 13 residues. CDR1 is LGHNA, CDR2 YSLEER, per germline. Trimming took off 8 bases at V and 5 bases at J, with 16 bases between the two ends. Here the CDR3 DNA reads TGCGCCAGCGGTCCGCCGGGGGAGGACGAGCAGTACGTC. Translating gives CASGPPGEDEQYV.

This clone was observed a handful of times. This chain joins TRBV6-1 and TRBJ1-6; possible D gene TRBD1, 5 bases. The CDR3 has 13 residues. Trimming cost V 3 bases and J 9 bases, with 9 bases left between them. The germline V gene has CDR1 MNHNS and CDR2 SASEGT. CDR3 protein: CASSERTSSPLHF. In DNA, the CDR3 is TGTGCCAGCAGTGAGAGGACATCTTCACCCCTCCACTTT.

This clone was counted only a few times. The chain couples TRBV11-2 to TRBJ2-7, with D unclear. This CDR3 is 13 amino acids long. V lost 1 base and J 6 bases, leaving 10 bases between the germline ends. Looked up from germline, CDR1 is SGHAT and CDR2 is FQNNGV. CDR3 sequence (DNA): TGTGCCAGCAGCTTAGTAGTAGGTGTCGAGCAGTACTTC. This sequence encodes CASSLVVGVEQYF.

V and J are TRBV5-5 and TRBJ1-5; 7 positions agree with TRBD1. With 1 base clipped from V and 6 bases from J, the junction kept 4 bases outside the gene matches. Germline-derived CDR1 and CDR2 are SGHKS and YYEKEE (reference sequence). This CDR3 region has 14 residues. CDR3 protein: CASSLKGARQPQHF. The CDR3 bases are TGTGCCAGCAGCTTGAAGGGGGCACGTCAGCCCCAGCATTTT.

The chain uses TRBV6-1 and TRBJ2-1; weak D call: TRBD1 (6 bases). This CDR3 is built from 14 residues. Germline V gene lookup returns CDR1 MNHNS and CDR2 SASEGT. V dropped 4 bases and J dropped 5 bases, with 12 bases sitting between them. CDR3 coding DNA: TGTGCCAGCAGTGTTCAGGGGAAGCACAATGAGCAGTTCTTC. Encoded protein: CASSVQGKHNEQFF.

The genes are TRBV30 and TRBJ2-1; 9 bases match TRBD2. Germline assignment: CDR1 GTSNPN and CDR2 SVGIG (reference sequence). The CDR3 is 14 residues long. V lost 4 bases to trimming and J lost 7 bases; unmatched junction nucleotides: 8. This chain's CDR3 is CAWKGRGGRNEQFF. CDR3 sequence (DNA): TGTGCCTGGAAGGGGCGGGGGGGCCGAAATGAGCAGTTCTTC. Supplemented by reference TRBV30 and TRBJ2-1, the full variable domain reads SQTIHQWPATLVQPVGSPLSLECTVEGTSNPNLYWYRQAAGRGLQLLFYSVGIGQISSEVPQNLSASRPQDRQFILSSKKLLLSDSGFYLCAWKGRGGRNEQFFGPGTRLTVL.

This chain links TRBV5-6 with TRBJ2-7, with no clear D. This CDR3 has 12 residues. Germline lookup yields CDR1 SGHDT and CDR2 YYEEEE. V shed 2 bases and J shed 4 bases, with 7 bases lying between them. The CDR3 is CASSLFGYEQYV. The CDR3 region has the DNA TGTGCCAGCAGCTTATTTGGATACGAGCAGTACGTC.

The V call is TRBV11-2, the J call TRBJ2-1, with unresolved D. Germline CDR1 and CDR2: SGHAT and FQNNGV. This CDR3 is 12 amino acids long. V was cut by 5 bases and J by 5 bases, with 7 bases left in between. The CDR3 DNA sequence: TGTGCCAGCAGCCCCTCGGACAATGAGCAGTTCTTC. Its protein product is CASSPSDNEQFF.

The chain is built from TRBV2 and TRBJ2-2; 11 nucleotides align to TRBD1. This CDR3 spans 14 amino acids. Germline-derived CDR1 and CDR2 are SNHLY and FYNNEI. With V trimmed by 6 bases and J by 6 bases, 3 bases remained unmatched. CDR3 DNA sequence: TGTGCCAGCAGAGGACAGGGGGCATCCGGGGAGCTGTTTTTT. Its translation: CASRGQGASGELFF. The full variable domain, with the rest looked up from reference TRBV2 and TRBJ2-2, is EPEVTQTPSHQVTQMGQEVILRCVPISNHLYFYWYRQILGQKVEFLVSFYNNEISEKSEIFDDQFSVERPDGSNFTLKIRSTKLEDSAMYFCASRGQGASGELFFGEGSRLTVL.

The chain couples TRBV12-2 to TRBJ1-2; the table's D call, TRBD1, was not checked against the DNA. TRBV12-2 is given as a pseudogene. This CDR3 is 14 amino acids long. The CDR3 DNA sequence: TGTGCAAGTCGCTTAGCGAAGGGGCCCTATGGCTACACCTTC. Its translation is CASRLAKGPYGYTF.

The CDR3 is CASKSGGYEQYF. The DNA for the CDR3 is TGTGCCAGCAAAAGCGGGGGCTACGAGCAGTACTTC. The rearrangement uses TRBV2 and TRBJ2-7, with 8 nucleotides matching TRBD2. The CDR3 spans 12 residues. CDR1 SNHLY and CDR2 FYNNEI come from the germline V gene. The V gene end was trimmed by 7 bases and the J gene end by 3 bases; junction bases not matched to a gene: 2.

V and J are TRBV5-6 and TRBJ2-1; the D gene is possibly TRBD1 (6 bases). Per the germline V gene, CDR1 is SGHDT and CDR2 is YYEEEE. Trimming took 4 bases from V and 8 from J, leaving 13 bases between them. This CDR3 has 13 amino acids. The CDR3 DNA sequence: TGTGCCAGCAGCGTGCAGGGGTTTCATGAGCAGTTCTTC. It is translated as CASSVQGFHEQFF.

The chain couples TRBV6-5 to TRBJ1-4; D is unresolved. The CDR3 totals 13 residues. The germline gives CDR1 MNHEY, CDR2 SVGAGI. V lost 0 bases to trimming and J lost 9 bases, with 8 bases between them. The CDR3 loop is CASSYSIRQKLFF. CDR3 in DNA: TGTGCCAGCAGTTACTCGATTCGGCAAAAACTGTTTTTT.

The rearrangement joins TRBV6-6 to TRBJ1-2; D is unclear. The CDR3 is 13 amino acids. CDR1 is MNHNY and CDR2 is SVGAGI in the germline V gene (reference sequence). V lost 2 bases to trimming and J lost 7 bases, with 11 bases between them. As DNA, the CDR3 is TGTGCCAGCAGTTACCTGGAAAGAGTTGGCTACACCTTC. This translates into CASSYLERVGYTF.

This chain joins TRBV6-4 and TRBJ1-4; tentative D call: TRBD1 (6 bases). The length of the CDR3 is 13 residues. The V end was cut by 6 bases, the J end by 8 bases, with 13 bases between. Germline CDR1 reads MRHNA; CDR2 reads SNTAGT. Written as DNA, the CDR3 is TGTGCCAGCAGCCCGATACAGGGAGAAAAACTGTTTTTT. Amino acid sequence: CASSPIQGEKLFF.

The chain is built from TRBV15 and TRBJ1-1; no clear D gene. CDR1 is LNHNV and CDR2 is YYDKDF in the germline V gene (reference sequence). This CDR3 contains 14 residues. V was pared by 5 bases and J by 0 bases, with 10 bases between. This chain's CDR3 is CATSRTALNTEAFF. DNA for the CDR3: TGTGCCACCAGCCGGACGGCGTTGAACACTGAAGCTTTCTTT.

The chain has TRBV11-2 and TRBJ1-2, with D tentatively TRBD1 (5 bases). The CDR3 consists of 14 residues. Deletions cut 1 base from V and 4 bases from J, with 10 bases between. Germline-derived CDR1 and CDR2 are SGHAT and FQNNGV. The CDR3 DNA is TGTGCCAGCAGCTTAGTGTCCGGGGGCTATGGCTACACCTTC. It codes for CASSLVSGGYGYTF.